This T cell receptor beta chain was sequenced during a study of T cells in Graves' hyperthyroidism and ophthalmopathy. Study observations and caveats: The model identified upcoming ophthalmopathy a median roughly 6.5 months ahead of onset.

Each patient was aged 18 to 65 and had newly diagnosed hyperthyroidism of under 2 months' duration. TCR beta CDR3 sequences were amplified from RNA transcripts. TCR CDR3 regions were first amplified by RT-PCR with HTBI primers. Via MiXCR, TCRdb re-called the multiplex PCR reads, giving one row per CDR3 protein. The data hold about 400,000 distinct CDR3 sequences, with around 13% observed a single time. With respect to this clonotype: The antigen remains undetermined.

Losses at the gene ends were 5 bases for V and 0 bases for J; bases not matched to a gene: 6. Germline CDR1 reads SGHAT; CDR2 reads FQDESV (reference sequence). This CDR3 comprises 16 residues. The chain has TRBV11-1 and TRBJ2-1; 8 nucleotides align to TRBD2. The clonotype was recovered from a woman in her late teens or twenties with Graves' hyperthyroidism. Input material: blood. The CDR3 reads CASSRGGTYSYNEQFF. CDR3 coding DNA: TGTGCCAGCAGCCGGGGGGGGACCTACTCCTACAATGAGCAGTTCTTC.